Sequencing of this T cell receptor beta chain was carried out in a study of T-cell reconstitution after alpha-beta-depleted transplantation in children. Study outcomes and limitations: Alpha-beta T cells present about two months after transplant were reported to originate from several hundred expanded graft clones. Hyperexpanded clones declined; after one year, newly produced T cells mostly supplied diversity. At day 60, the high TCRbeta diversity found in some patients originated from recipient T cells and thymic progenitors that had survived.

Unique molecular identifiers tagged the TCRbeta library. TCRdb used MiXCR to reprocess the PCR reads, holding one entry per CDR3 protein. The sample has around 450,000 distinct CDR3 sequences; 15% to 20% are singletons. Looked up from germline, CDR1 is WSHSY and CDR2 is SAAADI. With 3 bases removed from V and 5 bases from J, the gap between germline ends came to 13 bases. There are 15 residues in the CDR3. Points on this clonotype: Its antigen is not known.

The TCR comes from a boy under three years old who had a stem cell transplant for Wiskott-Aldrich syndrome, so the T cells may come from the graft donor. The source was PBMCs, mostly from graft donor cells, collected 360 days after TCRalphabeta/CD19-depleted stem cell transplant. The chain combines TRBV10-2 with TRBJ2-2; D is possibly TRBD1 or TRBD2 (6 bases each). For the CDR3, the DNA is TGCGCCAGCAGTGAAAGGAGAGGGGGGACCGGGGAGCTGTTTTTT. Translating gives CASSERRGGTGELFF.